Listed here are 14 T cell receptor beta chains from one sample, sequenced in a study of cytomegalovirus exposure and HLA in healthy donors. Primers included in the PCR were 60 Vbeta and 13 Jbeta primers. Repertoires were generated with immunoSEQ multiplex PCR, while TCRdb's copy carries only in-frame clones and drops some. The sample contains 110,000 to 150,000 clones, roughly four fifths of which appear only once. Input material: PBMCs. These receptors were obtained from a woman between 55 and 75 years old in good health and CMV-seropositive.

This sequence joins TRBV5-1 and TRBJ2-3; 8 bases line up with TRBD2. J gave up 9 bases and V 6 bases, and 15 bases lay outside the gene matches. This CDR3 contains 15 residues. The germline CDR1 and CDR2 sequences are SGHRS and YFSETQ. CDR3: CASKRLAGTEWTQYF. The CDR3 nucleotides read TGCGCCAGCAAACGGTTAGCGGGAACGGAGTGGACGCAGTATTTT.

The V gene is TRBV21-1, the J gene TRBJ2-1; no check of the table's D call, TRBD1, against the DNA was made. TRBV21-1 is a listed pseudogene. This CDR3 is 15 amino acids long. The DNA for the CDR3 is TGTGCCAGCAAAAACCGGGACAGGGGTCCGAATGAGCAGTTCTTC. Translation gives CASKNRDRGPNEQFF.

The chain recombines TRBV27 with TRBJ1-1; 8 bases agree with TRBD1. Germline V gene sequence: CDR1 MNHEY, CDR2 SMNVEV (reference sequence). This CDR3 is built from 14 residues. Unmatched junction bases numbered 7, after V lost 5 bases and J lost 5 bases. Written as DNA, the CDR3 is TGTGCCAGCAGTCTCTCAGGGGGCGGGACTGAAGCTTTCTTT. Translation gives CASSLSGGGTEAFF.

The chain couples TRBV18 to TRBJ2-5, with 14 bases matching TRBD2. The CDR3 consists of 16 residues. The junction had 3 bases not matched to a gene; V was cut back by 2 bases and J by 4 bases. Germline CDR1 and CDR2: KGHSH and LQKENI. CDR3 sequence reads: CASSPRLAGGGETQYF. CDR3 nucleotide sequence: TGTGCCAGCTCACCAAGACTAGCGGGAGGGGGAGAGACCCAGTACTTC. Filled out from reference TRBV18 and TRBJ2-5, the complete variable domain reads NAGVMQNPRHLVRRRGQEARLRCSPMKGHSHVYWYRQLPEEGLKFMVYLQKENIIDESGMPKERFSAEFPKEGPSILRIQQVVRGDSAAYFCASSPRLAGGGETQYFGPGTRLLVL.

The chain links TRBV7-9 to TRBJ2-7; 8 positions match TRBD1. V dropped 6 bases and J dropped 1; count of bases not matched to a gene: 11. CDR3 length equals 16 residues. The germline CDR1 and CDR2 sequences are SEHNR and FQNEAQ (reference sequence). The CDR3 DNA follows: TGTGCCAGCAGTTCACAGGGGGACCCCTTGTCCTACGAGCAGTACTTC. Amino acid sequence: CASSSQGDPLSYEQYF.

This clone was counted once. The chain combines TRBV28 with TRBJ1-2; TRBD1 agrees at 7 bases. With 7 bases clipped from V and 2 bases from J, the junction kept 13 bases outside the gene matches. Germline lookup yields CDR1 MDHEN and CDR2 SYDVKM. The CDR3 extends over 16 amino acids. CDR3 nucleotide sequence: TGTGCCAGCACCACATACCGGGACAGTTCGAACTATGGCTACACCTTC. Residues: CASTTYRDSSNYGYTF.

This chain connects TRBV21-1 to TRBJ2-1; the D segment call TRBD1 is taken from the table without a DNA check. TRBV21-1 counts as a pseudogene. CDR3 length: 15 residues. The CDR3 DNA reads TGTGCCAGCAGCAAAGAGTGGGACAGCTACAATGAGCAGTTCTTC. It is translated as CASSKEWDSYNEQFF.

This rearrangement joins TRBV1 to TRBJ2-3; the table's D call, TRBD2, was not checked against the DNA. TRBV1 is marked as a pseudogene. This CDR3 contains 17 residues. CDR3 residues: CTSSQDGERDRTDTQYF. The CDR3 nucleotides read TGCACCAGCAGCCAAGATGGGGAGCGGGACCGGACAGATACGCAGTATTTT.

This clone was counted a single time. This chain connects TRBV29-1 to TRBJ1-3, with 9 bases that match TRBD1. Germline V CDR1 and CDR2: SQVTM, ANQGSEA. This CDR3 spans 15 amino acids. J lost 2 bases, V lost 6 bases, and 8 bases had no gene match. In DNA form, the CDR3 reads TGCAGCGTCGGGACAGGGAGGAAGACTGGAAACACCATATATTTT. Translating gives CSVGTGRKTGNTIYF.

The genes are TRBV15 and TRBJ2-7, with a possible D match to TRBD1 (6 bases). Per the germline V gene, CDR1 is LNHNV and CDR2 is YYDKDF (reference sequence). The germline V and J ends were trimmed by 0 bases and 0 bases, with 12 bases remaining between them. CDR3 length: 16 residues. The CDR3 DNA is TGTGCCACCAGCAGAGAACAATGGACAGTCTCCTACGAGCAGTACTTC. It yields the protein CATSREQWTVSYEQYF.

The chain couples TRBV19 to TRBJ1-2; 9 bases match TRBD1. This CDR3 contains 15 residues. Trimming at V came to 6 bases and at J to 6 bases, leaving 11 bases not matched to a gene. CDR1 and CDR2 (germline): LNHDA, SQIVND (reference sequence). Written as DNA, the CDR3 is TGTGCCAGTAGACGTCCCGGGACAGGGAATCATGGCTACACCTTC. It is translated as CASRRPGTGNHGYTF.

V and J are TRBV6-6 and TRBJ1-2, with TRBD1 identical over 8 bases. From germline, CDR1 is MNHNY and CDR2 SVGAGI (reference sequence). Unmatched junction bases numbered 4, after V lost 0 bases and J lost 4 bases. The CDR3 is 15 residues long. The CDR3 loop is CASSYSDRASYGYTF. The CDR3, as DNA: TGTGCCAGCAGTTACTCGGACAGGGCCAGCTATGGCTACACCTTC.

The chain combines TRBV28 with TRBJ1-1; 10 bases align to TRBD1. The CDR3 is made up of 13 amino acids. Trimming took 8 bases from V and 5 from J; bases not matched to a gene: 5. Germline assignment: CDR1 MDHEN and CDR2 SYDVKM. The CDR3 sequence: CASLTGGETEAFF. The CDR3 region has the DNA TGTGCCAGCCTGACAGGGGGCGAAACTGAAGCTTTCTTT.

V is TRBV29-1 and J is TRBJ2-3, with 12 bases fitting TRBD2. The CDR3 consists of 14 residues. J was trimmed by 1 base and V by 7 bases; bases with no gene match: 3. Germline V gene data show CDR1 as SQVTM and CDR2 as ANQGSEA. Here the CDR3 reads CSARLAGGTDTQYF. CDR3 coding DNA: TGCAGCGCCCGACTAGCGGGAGGCACAGATACGCAGTATTTT.